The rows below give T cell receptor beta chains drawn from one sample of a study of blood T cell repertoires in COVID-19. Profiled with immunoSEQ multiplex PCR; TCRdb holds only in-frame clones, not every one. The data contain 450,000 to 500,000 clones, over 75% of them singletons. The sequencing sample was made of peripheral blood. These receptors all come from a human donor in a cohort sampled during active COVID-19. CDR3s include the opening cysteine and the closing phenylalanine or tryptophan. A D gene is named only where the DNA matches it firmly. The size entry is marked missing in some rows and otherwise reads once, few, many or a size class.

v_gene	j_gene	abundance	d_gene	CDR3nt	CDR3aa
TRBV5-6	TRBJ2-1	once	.	TGTGCCAGCAGCCCGGTGGAGGGGTGGGACAATGAGCAGTTCTTC	CASSPVEGWDNEQFF
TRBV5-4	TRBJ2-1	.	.	TGTGCCAGCAGCTTGTCGCAGGGGGGTAACAATGAGCAGTTCTTC	CASSLSQGGNNEQFF
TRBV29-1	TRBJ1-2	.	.	TGCAGCGTTCAACCGGGACTCAACTATGGCTACACCTTC	CSVQPGLNYGYTF
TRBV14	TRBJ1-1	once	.	TGTGCCAGCAGCCTGCAGGGGACGTCGGCTTTCTTT	CASSLQGTSAFF
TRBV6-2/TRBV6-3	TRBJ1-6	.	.	TGTGCCAGCAGTTATTTGGGACAAAATTCACCCCTCCACTTT	CASSYLGQNSPLHF
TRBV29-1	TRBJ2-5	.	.	TGCAGCATCCTTGAGGCGCCGGAGACCCAGTACTTC	CSILEAPETQYF
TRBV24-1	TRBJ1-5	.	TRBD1	TGTGCCACCAGTGATCCCTCGACAGGGGGCGGCAATCAGCCCCAGCATTTT	CATSDPSTGGGNQPQHF
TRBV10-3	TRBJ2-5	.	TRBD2	TGTGCCATCAGTGAAGCGGGAGGGCGTCGGGAGACCCAGTACTTC	CAISEAGGRRETQYF
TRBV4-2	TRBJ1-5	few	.	TGTGCCAGCAGCCAAGAGCAGGGTCAGCCCCAGCATTTT	CASSQEQGQPQHF
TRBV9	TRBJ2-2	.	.	TGTGCCAGCAGCGAGAGGAGGGGCACCGGGGAGCTGTTTTTT	CASSERRGTGELFF
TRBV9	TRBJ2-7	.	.	TGTGCCAGCAGCGTAGGGGGCTCCGGTGAGCAGTACTTC	CASSVGGSGEQYF
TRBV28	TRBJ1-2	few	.	TGTGCCAGCAGGGACAGTAGTTATGGCTACACCTTC	CASRDSSYGYTF
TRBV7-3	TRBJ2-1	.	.	TGTGCCAGCAGCTTCGGAGGGTACAATGAGCAGTTCTTC	CASSFGGYNEQFF
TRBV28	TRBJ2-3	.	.	TGTGCCAGCAGCCCCTTATCGGGGGATACGCAGTATTTT	CASSPLSGDTQYF
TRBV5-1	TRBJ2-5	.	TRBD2	TGCGCCAGCTATTTTGCGGGGGAAGAGACCCAGTACTTC	CASYFAGEETQYF
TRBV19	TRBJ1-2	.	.	TGTGCCAGTAGCCACCCGGGGGGGACTATGTATGGCTACACCTTC	CASSHPGGTMYGYTF
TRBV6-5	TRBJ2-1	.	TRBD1	TGTGCCAGCAGCCGGGACAGGGGACCATACAATGAGCAGTTCTTC	CASSRDRGPYNEQFF
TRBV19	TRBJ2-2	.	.	TGTGCCAGTAGTATAGTGACTGGGTCGGGCACCGGGGAGCTGTTTTTT	CASSIVTGSGTGELFF
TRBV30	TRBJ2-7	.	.	TGTGCCTGGAGTGCCTATGTTGCGGTCTCCTACGAGCAGTACTTC	CAWSAYVAVSYEQYF
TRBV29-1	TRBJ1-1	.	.	TGCAGCGTGACGGAAGGGGGGGTGGGCACTGAAGCTTTCTTT	CSVTEGGVGTEAFF
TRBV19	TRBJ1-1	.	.	TGTGCCAGTAGTATAAACAGGAACACTGAAGCTTTCTTT	CASSINRNTEAFF
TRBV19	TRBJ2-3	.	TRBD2	TGTGCCAGTAGCACCCAGCCTAGCGGGAGTGGGATCACAGATACGCAGTATTTT	CASSTQPSGSGITDTQYF
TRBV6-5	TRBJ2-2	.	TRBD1	TGTGCCATGGGGAACAGGGGAAACACCGGGGAGCTGTTTTTT	CAMGNRGNTGELFF
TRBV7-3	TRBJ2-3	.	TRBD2	TGTGCCAGCAGCGTAGCGGGAGGGCCTCATACGCAGTATTTT	CASSVAGGPHTQYF
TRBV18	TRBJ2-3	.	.	TGTGCCAGCTCGCCAACAGCAGATACGCAGTATTTT	CASSPTADTQYF
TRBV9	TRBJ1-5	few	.	TGTGCCAGCAGCGTAGCCGAGTACGGGGATCAGCCCCAGCATTTT	CASSVAEYGDQPQHF
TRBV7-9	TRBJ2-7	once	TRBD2	TGTGCCAGCAGCTTGTGGCTAGCGGGAGTGAGCGAGCAGTACTTC	CASSLWLAGVSEQYF
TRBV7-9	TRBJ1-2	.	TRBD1	TGTGCCAGCAGCTTAGAACAGGGGGCATATGGCTACACCTTC	CASSLEQGAYGYTF
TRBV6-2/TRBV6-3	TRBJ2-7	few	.	TGTGCCAGCAGTTACTCGAACAATAGGGGCACCTACGAGCAGTACTTC	CASSYSNNRGTYEQYF
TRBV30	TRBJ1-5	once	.	TGTGCCTATACAGCTGGCAATCAGCCCCAGCATTTT	CAYTAGNQPQHF
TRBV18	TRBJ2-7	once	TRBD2	TGTGCCAGCGGATCGGGACTAGCGGGAGAGATCGACGAGCAGTACTTC	CASGSGLAGEIDEQYF
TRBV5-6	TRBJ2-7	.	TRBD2	TGTGCCAGCAGCTCCGGGGCCTTCGGGACTACCCGCTCCTACGAGCAGTACTTC	CASSSGAFGTTRSYEQYF
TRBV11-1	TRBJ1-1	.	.	TGTGCCAGCAGCCCAGAGGGAACTGAAGCTTTCTTT	CASSPEGTEAFF
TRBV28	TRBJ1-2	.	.	TGTGCCAGCAGTTTATCGTATGGCTACACCTTC	CASSLSYGYTF
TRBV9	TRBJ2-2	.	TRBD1	TGTGCCAGCAGCAAAGGACAGGGCGGCACCGGGGAGCTGTTTTTT	CASSKGQGGTGELFF
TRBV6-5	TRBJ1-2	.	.	TGTGCCAGCAGTCCACGGAGCTTCTATGGCTACACCTTC	CASSPRSFYGYTF